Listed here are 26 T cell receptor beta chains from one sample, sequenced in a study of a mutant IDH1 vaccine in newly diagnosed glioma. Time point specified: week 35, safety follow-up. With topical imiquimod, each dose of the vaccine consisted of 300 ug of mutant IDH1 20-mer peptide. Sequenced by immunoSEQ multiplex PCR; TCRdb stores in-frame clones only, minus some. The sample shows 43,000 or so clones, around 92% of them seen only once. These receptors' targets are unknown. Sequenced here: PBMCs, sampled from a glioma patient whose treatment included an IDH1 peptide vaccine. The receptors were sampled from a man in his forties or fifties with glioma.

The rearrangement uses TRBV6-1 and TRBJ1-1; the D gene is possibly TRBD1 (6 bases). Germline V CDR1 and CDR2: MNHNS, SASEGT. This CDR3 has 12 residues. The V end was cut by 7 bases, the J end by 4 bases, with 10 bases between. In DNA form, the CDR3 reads TGTGCCAGCACCCGGACAGCCACTGAAGCTTTCTTT. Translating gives CASTRTATEAFF.

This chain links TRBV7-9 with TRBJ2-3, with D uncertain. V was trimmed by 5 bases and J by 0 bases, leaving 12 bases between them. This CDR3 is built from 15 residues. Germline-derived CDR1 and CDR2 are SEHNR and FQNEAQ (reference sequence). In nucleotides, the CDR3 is TGTGCCAGCAGCGATGGGCGCCCTAGCACAGATACGCAGTATTTT. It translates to CASSDGRPSTDTQYF.

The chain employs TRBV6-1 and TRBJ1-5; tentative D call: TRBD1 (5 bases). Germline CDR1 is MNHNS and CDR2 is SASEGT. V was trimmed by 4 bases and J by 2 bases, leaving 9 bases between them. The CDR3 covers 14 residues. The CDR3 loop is CASSAGRGNQPQHF. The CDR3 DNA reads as TGTGCCAGCAGTGCAGGGAGGGGCAATCAGCCCCAGCATTTT.

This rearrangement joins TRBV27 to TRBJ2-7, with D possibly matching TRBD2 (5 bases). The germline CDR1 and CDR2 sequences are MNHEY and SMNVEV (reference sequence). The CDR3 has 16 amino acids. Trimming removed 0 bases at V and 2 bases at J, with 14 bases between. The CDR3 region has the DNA TGTGCCAGCAGTTTATCGTCCGAGGGTTATACCTACGAGCAGTACTTC. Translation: CASSLSSEGYTYEQYF.

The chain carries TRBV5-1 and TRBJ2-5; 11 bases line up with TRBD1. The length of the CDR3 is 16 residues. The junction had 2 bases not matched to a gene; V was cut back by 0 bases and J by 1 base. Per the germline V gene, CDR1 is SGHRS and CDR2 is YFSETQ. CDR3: CASSLAGTGGQETQYF. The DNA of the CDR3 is TGCGCCAGCAGCTTGGCCGGGACAGGGGGCCAAGAGACCCAGTACTTC.

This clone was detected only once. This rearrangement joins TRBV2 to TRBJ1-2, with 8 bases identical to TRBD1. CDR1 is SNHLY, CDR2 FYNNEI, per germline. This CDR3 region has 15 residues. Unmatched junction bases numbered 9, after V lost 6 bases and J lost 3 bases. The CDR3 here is CASRQTGGLYYGYTF. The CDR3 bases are TGTGCCAGCAGACAAACAGGGGGTCTCTACTATGGCTACACCTTC.

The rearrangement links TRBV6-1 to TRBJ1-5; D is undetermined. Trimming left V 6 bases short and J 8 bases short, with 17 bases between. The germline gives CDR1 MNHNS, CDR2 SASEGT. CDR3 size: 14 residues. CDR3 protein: CASSSGRGKEPQHF. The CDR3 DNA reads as TGTGCCAGCAGCTCGGGTCGGGGAAAGGAGCCCCAGCATTTT.

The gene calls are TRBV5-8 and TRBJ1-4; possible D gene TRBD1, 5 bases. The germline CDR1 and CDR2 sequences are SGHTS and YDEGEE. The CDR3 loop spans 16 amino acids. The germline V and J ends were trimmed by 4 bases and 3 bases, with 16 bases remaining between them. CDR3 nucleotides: TGTGCCAGCAGCAGTCGGGACGCTCGGGCTAATGAAAAACTGTTTTTT. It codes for CASSSRDARANEKLFF.

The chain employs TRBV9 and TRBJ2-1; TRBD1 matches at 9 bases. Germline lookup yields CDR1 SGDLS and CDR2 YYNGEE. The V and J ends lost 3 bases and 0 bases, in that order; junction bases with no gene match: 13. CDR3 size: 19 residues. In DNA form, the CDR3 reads TGTGCCAGCAGCGCGCGACAGGGGGTCTTAGCTGACTCCTACAATGAGCAGTTCTTC. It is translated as CASSARQGVLADSYNEQFF. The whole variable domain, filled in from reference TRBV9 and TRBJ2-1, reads DSGVTQTPKHLITATGQRVTLRCSPRSGDLSVYWYQQSLDQGLQFLIQYYNGEERAKGNILERFSAQQFPDLHSELNLSSLELGDSALYFCASSARQGVLADSYNEQFFGPGTRLTVL.

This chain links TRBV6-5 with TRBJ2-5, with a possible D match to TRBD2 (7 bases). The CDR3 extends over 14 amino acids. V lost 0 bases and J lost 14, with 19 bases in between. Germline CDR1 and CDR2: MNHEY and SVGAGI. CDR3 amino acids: CASSYSIRGGTNYF. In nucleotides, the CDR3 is TGTGCCAGCAGTTACTCGATTAGGGGGGGCACTAATTACTTC.

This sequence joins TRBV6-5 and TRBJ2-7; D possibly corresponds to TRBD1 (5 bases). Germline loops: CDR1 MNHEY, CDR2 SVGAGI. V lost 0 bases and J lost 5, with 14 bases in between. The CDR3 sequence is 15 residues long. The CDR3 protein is CASSYSIWGSDEQYF. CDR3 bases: TGTGCCAGCAGTTACTCGATCTGGGGCTCTGACGAGCAGTACTTC.

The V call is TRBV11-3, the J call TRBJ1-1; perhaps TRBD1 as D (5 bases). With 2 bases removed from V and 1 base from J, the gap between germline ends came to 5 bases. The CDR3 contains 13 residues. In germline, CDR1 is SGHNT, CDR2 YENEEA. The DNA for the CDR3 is TGTGCCAGCAGCTTACAGGGGAACACTGAAGCTTTCTTT. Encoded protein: CASSLQGNTEAFF.

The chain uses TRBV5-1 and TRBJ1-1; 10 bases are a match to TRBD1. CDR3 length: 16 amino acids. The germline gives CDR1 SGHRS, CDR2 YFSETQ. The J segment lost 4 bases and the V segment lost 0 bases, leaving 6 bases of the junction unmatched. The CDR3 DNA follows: TGCGCCAGCAGCTTGGCCGGGACAGGGGAGGGCACTGAAGCTTTCTTT. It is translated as CASSLAGTGEGTEAFF. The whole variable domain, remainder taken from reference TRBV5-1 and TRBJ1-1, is KAGVTQTPRYLIKTRGQQVTLSCSPISGHRSVSWYQQTPGQGLQFLFEYFSETQRNKGNFPGRFSGRQFSNSRSEMNVSTLELGDSALYLCASSLAGTGEGTEAFFGQGTRLTVV.

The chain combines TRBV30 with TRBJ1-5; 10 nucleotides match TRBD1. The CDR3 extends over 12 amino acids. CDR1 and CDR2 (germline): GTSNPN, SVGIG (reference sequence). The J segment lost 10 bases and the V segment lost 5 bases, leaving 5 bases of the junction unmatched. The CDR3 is CAWAGQGGPQHF. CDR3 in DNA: TGTGCCTGGGCTGGACAGGGGGGACCCCAGCATTTT.

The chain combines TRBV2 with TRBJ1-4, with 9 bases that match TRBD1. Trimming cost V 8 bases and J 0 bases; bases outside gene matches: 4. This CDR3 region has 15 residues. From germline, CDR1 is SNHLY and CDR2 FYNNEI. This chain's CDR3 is CASLGQGSTNEKLFF. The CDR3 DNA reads TGTGCCAGCTTGGGACAGGGCTCAACTAATGAAAAACTGTTTTTT.

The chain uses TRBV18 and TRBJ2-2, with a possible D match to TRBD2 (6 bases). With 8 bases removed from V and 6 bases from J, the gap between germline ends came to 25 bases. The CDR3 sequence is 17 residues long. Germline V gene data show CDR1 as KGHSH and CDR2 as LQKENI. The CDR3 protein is CASETTSGTSISGELFF. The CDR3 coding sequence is TGTGCCAGCGAAACAACTTCCGGGACTTCCATCTCCGGGGAGCTGTTTTTT.

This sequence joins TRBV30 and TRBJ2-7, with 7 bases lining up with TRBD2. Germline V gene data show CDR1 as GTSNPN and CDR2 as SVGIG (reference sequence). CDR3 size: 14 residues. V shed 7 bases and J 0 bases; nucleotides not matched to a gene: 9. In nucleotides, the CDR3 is TGTGCCTCTACGGGGGGATCGAGCTCCTACGAGCAGTACTTC. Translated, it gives CASTGGSSSYEQYF.

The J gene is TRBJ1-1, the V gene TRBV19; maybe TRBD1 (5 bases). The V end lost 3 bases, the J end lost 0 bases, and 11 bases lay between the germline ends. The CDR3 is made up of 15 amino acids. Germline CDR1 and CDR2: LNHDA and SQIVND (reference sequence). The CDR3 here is CASSMGRGMNTEAFF. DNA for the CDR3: TGTGCCAGTAGTATGGGGCGGGGCATGAACACTGAAGCTTTCTTT. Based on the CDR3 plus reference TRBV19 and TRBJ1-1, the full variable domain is DGGITQSPKYLFRKEGQNVTLSCEQNLNHDAMYWYRQDPGQGLRLIYYSQIVNDFQKGDIAEGYSVSREKKESFPLTVTSAQKNPTAFYLCASSMGRGMNTEAFFGQGTRLTVV.

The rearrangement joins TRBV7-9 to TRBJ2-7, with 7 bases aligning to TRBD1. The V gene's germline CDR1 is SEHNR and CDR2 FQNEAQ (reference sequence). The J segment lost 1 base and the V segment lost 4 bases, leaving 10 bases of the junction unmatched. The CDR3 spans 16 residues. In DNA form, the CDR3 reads TGTGCCAGCAGCTCAACCCGGGACAGTGGGTCCTACGAGCAGTACTTC. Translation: CASSSTRDSGSYEQYF. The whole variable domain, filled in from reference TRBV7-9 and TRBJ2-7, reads DTGVSQNPRHKITKRGQNVTFRCDPISEHNRLYWYRQTLGQGPEFLTYFQNEAQLEKSRLLSDRFSAERPKGSFSTLEIQRTEQGDSAMYLCASSSTRDSGSYEQYFGPGTRLTVT.

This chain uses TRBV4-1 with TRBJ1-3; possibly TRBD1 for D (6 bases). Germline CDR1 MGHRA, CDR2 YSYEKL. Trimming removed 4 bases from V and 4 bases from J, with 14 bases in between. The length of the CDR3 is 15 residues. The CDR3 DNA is TGCGCCAGCAGCCGAACAGGGTCCATAGGAAACACCATATATTTT. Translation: CASSRTGSIGNTIYF.

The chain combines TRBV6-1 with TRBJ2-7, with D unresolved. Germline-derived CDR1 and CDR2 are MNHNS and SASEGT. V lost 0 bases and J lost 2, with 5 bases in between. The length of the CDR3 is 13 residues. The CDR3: CASSEARTYEQYF. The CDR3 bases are TGTGCCAGCAGTGAAGCCAGGACCTACGAGCAGTACTTC.

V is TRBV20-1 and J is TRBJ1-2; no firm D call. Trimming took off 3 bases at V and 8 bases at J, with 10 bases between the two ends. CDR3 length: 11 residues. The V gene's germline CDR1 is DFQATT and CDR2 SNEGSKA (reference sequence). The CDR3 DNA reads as TGCAGTGCTAGTTTATCGAGGGGCTACACCTTC. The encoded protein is CSASLSRGYTF.

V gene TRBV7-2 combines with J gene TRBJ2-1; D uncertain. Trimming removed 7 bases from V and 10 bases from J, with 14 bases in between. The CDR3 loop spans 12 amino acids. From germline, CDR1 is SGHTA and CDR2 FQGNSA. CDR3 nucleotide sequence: TGTGCCAGCATCGAAAGTGGTGGGGAGCAGTTCTTC. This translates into CASIESGGEQFF. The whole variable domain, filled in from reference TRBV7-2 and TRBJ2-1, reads GAGVSQSPSNKVTEKGKDVELRCDPISGHTALYWYRQSLGQGLEFLIYFQGNSAPDKSGLPSDRFSAERTGGSVSTLTIQRTQQEDSAVYLCASIESGGEQFFGPGTRLTVL.

The CDR3 protein is CASGEGGVQPQHF. The CDR3 DNA reads TGTGCCAGCGGGGAGGGCGGGGTTCAGCCCCAGCATTTT. The chain joins TRBV7-2 to TRBJ1-5; D gene uncertain. Trimming removed 8 bases at V and 6 bases at J, with 14 bases between. Germline lookup yields CDR1 SGHTA and CDR2 FQGNSA. The CDR3 sequence is 13 residues long.

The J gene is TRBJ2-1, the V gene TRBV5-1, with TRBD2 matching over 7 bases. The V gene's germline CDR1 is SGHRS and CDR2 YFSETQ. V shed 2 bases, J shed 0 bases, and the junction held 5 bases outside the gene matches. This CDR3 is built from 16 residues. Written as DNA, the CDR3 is TGCGCCAGCAGCTTTCAAGCGGGACCCTCCTACAATGAGCAGTTCTTC. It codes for CASSFQAGPSYNEQFF.

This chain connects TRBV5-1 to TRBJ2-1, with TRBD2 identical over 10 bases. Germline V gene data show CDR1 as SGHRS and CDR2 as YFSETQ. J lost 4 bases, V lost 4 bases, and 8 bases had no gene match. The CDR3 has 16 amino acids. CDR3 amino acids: CASSPEIAGGYNEQFF. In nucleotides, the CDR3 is TGCGCCAGCAGCCCGGAAATAGCGGGGGGTTACAATGAGCAGTTCTTC.